Below, one T cell receptor (beta chain) is given with its context. CDR1 is SGHRS, CDR2 YFSETQ, per germline. CDR3 length: 15 residues. TCRdb re-called the 5' RACE reads; one entry per CDR3 protein, DNA not given. This sample lists 400,000 or so distinct CDR3 sequences; its ten largest clones have approximately 12%. The data originate from a study of T cells expressing NK-cell markers. The chain combines TRBV5-1 with TRBJ2-2. The TCR was taken from a woman in her 50s in good health. The sequencing input was blood T cells: a sorted CD56 or NKG2C T cell subset, CD4+ or CD8+ T cells, or bulk PBMC T cells (not recorded which). CDR3 amino acids: CASSSTEMGTGELFF. The complete variable domain, with remaining parts taken from reference TRBV5-1 and TRBJ2-2, reads KAGVTQTPRYLIKTRGQQVTLSCSPISGHRSVSWYQQTPGQGLQFLFEYFSETQRNKGNFPGRFSGRQFSNSRSEMNVSTLELGDSALYLCASSSTEMGTGELFFGEGSRLTVL.